The rows below give T cell receptor beta chains drawn from one sample of a study of shared clonotypes between healthy human individuals. Profiling relied on immunoSEQ multiplex PCR, and the TCRdb table lists in-frame clones only, not all of them. This table holds under 700,000 clones, 95% found once. The sequenced sample consisted of naive CD8+ T cells sorted from blood. The source is a woman in her 30s in good health. The CDR3 runs from the conserved cysteine through the conserved F or W.

>TRBJ2-5|TRBV6-6
CASSFIDFQETQYF
>TRBJ2-7|TRBV28
CASRLTGYAYEQYF
>TRBJ2-1|TRBV2
CASRDRGSYNEQFF
>TRBJ2-1|TRBV25-1
CASSADLNSYNEQFF
>TRBJ2-1|TRBV6-6
CASSYSADNEQFF
>TRBJ1-2|TRBV9
CASSVGGGNYGYTF
>TRBJ2-3|TRBV19
CASSPLQRKPSTDTQYF
>TRBJ1-1|TRBV30
CAWSHYRETEAFF
>TRBJ2-5|TRBV7-9
CASSPRGQEYQETQYF
>TRBJ2-3|TRBV5-4
CASRFSGSSTDTQYF
>TRBJ2-7|TRBV11-2
CASSLSPQGAYEQYF
>TRBJ2-2|TRBV28
CASSLPRTGDLSNTGELFF
>TRBJ1-4|TRBV7-9
CASSLGRGEDEKLFF
>TRBJ2-7|TRBV11-2
CASSYGTGGSSYEQYF
>TRBJ2-7|TRBV7-9
CASSLDLGTFPYEQYF
>TRBJ2-7|TRBV28
CASSLGGLQVSYEQYF
>TRBJ2-1|TRBV9
CASSVAGTPYNEQFF
>TRBJ2-7|TRBV6-1
CASSEVGDYEQYF
>TRBJ1-5|TRBV2
CASTGGGNEPQHF
>TRBJ1-1|TRBV28
CASSLFVQGDTEAFF
>TRBJ2-7|TRBV19
CASSGPSSYEQYF
>TRBJ2-1|TRBV9
CASSFPTSGSLNEQFF
>TRBJ1-5|TRBV28
CASSYRGRNQPQHF
>TRBJ1-5|TRBV28
CASSPAEPNQPQHF